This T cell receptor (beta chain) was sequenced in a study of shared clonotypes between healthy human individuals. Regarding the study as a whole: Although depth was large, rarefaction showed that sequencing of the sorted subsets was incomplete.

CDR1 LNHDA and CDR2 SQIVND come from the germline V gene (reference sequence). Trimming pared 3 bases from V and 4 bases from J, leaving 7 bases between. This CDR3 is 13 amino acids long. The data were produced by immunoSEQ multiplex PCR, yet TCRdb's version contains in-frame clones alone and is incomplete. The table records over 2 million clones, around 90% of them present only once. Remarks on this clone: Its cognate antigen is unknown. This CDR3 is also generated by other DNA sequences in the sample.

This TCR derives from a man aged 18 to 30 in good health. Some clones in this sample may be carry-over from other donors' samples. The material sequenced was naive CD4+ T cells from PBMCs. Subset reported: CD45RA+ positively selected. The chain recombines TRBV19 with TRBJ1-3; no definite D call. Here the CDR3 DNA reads TGTGCCAGTAGTATCCTTTCGGGAAACACCATATATTTT. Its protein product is CASSILSGNTIYF.